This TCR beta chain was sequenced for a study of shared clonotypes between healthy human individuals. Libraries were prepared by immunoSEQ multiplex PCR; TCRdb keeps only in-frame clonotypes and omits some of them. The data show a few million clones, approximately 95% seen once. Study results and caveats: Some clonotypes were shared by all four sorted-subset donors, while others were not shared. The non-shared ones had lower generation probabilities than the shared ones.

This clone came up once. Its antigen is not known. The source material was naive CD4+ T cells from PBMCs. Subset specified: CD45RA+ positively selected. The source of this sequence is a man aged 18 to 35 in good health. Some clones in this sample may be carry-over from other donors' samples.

CDR3 coding DNA: TGTGCCAGCGCCAGGTCGGGTTTGGACGAGCAGTACTTC. Its protein is CASARSGLDEQYF. The J gene is TRBJ2-7, the V gene TRBV6-5, with D hard to call. Per germline, CDR1 MNHEY and CDR2 SVGAGI. Trimming took 8 bases from V and 5 from J, leaving 16 bases between them. The CDR3 length is 13 residues.